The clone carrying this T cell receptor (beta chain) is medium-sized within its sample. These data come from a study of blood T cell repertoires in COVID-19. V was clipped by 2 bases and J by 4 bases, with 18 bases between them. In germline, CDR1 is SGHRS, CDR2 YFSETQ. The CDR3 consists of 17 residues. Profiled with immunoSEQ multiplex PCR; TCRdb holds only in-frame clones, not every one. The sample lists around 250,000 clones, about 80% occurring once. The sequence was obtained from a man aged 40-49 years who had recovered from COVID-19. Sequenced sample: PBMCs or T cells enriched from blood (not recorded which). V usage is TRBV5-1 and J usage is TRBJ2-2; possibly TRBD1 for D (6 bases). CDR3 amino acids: CASSLQPQGGGTGELFF. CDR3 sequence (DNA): TGCGCCAGCAGCTTACAACCACAGGGCGGCGGCACCGGGGAGCTGTTTTTT.